A selection of T cell receptor beta chains follows, all from one sample in a study of CD8+ T cells in alopecia areata. TCRdb keeps only in-frame clones here, not all; method: immunoSEQ multiplex PCR. Seen here are approximately 150,000 clones, around 47% observed once, and the top ten hold approximately 6.6%. Source material: CD4+ T cells sorted from blood. These receptors were collected from a human donor with alopecia areata. CDR3s include the opening cysteine and the closing phenylalanine or tryptophan. Each record gives: J gene, D gene, clone size, V gene, CDR3 protein, CDR3 DNA. The D gene is left open where the match is weak. Rows give clone size only sometimes, using once, few, many, or a class for an expanded clone.

j_gene: TRBJ1-1
d_gene: TRBD1
abundance: .
v_gene: TRBV6-5
CDR3aa: CASSPQGAAEAFF
CDR3nt: TGTGCCAGCAGTCCACAGGGGGCTGCTGAAGCTTTCTTT

j_gene: TRBJ2-7
d_gene: TRBD2
abundance: .
v_gene: TRBV18
CDR3aa: CASSLGLAGGYEQYF
CDR3nt: TGTGCCAGCTCCCTGGGACTAGCGGGAGGGTACGAGCAGTACTTC

j_gene: TRBJ1-1
d_gene: .
abundance: few
v_gene: TRBV5-1
CDR3aa: CASSLEVSIGAFF
CDR3nt: TGCGCCAGCAGCTTGGAGGTATCAATAGGGGCTTTCTTT

j_gene: TRBJ2-1
d_gene: .
abundance: .
v_gene: TRBV29-1
CDR3aa: CSVPYGGSGYNEQFF
CDR3nt: TGCAGCGTTCCCTACGGGGGATCAGGGTACAATGAGCAGTTCTTC

j_gene: TRBJ1-2
d_gene: .
abundance: .
v_gene: TRBV20-1
CDR3aa: CSARFAGYTF
CDR3nt: TGCAGTGCTAGGTTCGCAGGCTACACCTTC

j_gene: TRBJ1-1
d_gene: TRBD1
abundance: few
v_gene: TRBV7-3
CDR3aa: CASSLSGGLNTEAFF
CDR3nt: TGTGCCAGCAGCTTATCAGGGGGCCTGAACACTGAAGCTTTCTTT

j_gene: TRBJ2-5
d_gene: .
abundance: few
v_gene: TRBV25-1
CDR3aa: CASKVIETQYF
CDR3nt: TGTGCCAGCAAAGTGATAGAGACCCAGTACTTC

j_gene: TRBJ2-7
d_gene: TRBD2
abundance: .
v_gene: TRBV5-1
CDR3aa: CASSQARAGVPYEQYF
CDR3nt: TGCGCCAGCAGCCAAGCAAGAGCGGGAGTGCCCTACGAGCAGTACTTC

j_gene: TRBJ2-7
d_gene: .
abundance: .
v_gene: TRBV2
CDR3aa: CASSEGRGWGEQYF
CDR3nt: TGTGCCAGCAGTGAGGGACGGGGCTGGGGGGAGCAGTACTTC

j_gene: TRBJ2-1
d_gene: TRBD2
abundance: .
v_gene: TRBV2
CDR3aa: CASSGLAGVLYNEQFF
CDR3nt: TGTGCCAGCAGCGGACTAGCGGGAGTACTATACAATGAGCAGTTCTTC

j_gene: TRBJ2-3
d_gene: .
abundance: .
v_gene: TRBV5-1
CDR3aa: CASSLSIVSPTDTQYF
CDR3nt: TGCGCCAGCAGCTTGAGCATTGTCAGCCCCACAGATACGCAGTATTTT

j_gene: TRBJ2-1
d_gene: TRBD2
abundance: .
v_gene: TRBV7-2
CDR3aa: CASSSGTSGNHEQFF
CDR3nt: TGTGCCAGCAGCTCCGGGACTAGCGGGAACCATGAGCAGTTCTTC

j_gene: TRBJ2-7
d_gene: .
abundance: .
v_gene: TRBV30
CDR3aa: CAWKGPSYEQYF
CDR3nt: TGTGCCTGGAAAGGTCCGTCCTACGAGCAGTACTTC

j_gene: TRBJ2-5
d_gene: .
abundance: .
v_gene: TRBV28
CDR3aa: CASSIVEGGETQYF
CDR3nt: TGTGCCAGCAGTATTGTTGAGGGTGGTGAGACCCAGTACTTC

j_gene: TRBJ1-1
d_gene: .
abundance: many
v_gene: TRBV18
CDR3aa: CASSPDDQGAFF
CDR3nt: TGTGCCAGCTCACCAGACGATCAGGGGGCTTTCTTT

j_gene: TRBJ2-1
d_gene: TRBD2
abundance: .
v_gene: TRBV9
CDR3aa: CASSVRAGAPNEQFF
CDR3nt: TGTGCCAGCAGCGTCAGAGCGGGAGCCCCAAATGAGCAGTTCTTC

j_gene: TRBJ1-5
d_gene: TRBD1
abundance: .
v_gene: TRBV9
CDR3aa: CASSPGQNSNQPQHF
CDR3nt: TGTGCCAGCAGCCCGGGACAGAATAGCAATCAGCCCCAGCATTTT

j_gene: TRBJ2-7
d_gene: .
abundance: few
v_gene: TRBV5-1
CDR3aa: CASSLGTPEQYF
CDR3nt: TGCGCCAGCAGCCTGGGAACACCCGAGCAGTACTTC

j_gene: TRBJ2-1
d_gene: .
abundance: few
v_gene: TRBV29-1
CDR3aa: CSPRSGTNNEQFF
CDR3nt: TGCAGCCCCCGCAGCGGCACCAACAATGAGCAGTTCTTC

j_gene: TRBJ2-5
d_gene: TRBD2
abundance: few
v_gene: TRBV18
CDR3aa: CASSPSLGTSGTQETQYF
CDR3nt: TGTGCCAGCTCACCATCACTGGGGACTAGCGGGACCCAAGAGACCCAGTACTTC

j_gene: TRBJ1-1
d_gene: .
abundance: .
v_gene: TRBV13
CDR3aa: CASSLLNTEAFF
CDR3nt: TGTGCCAGCAGCCTCTTGAACACTGAAGCTTTCTTT

j_gene: TRBJ2-7
d_gene: TRBD1
abundance: .
v_gene: TRBV13
CDR3aa: CASSLSQGASYEQYF
CDR3nt: TGTGCCAGCAGCTTATCACAGGGGGCCTCCTACGAGCAGTACTTC

j_gene: TRBJ2-7
d_gene: .
abundance: once
v_gene: TRBV5-4
CDR3aa: CASSLPLPSEQYF
CDR3nt: TGTGCCAGCAGCTTGCCTCTCCCTTCCGAGCAGTACTTC

j_gene: TRBJ2-3
d_gene: .
abundance: .
v_gene: TRBV30
CDR3aa: CARRPSLSTDTQYF
CDR3nt: TGTGCTCGGAGGCCCTCCCTTTCCACAGATACGCAGTATTTT

j_gene: TRBJ2-1
d_gene: TRBD1
abundance: once
v_gene: TRBV29-1
CDR3aa: CSLGDSRWNEQFF
CDR3nt: TGCAGCCTGGGGGACAGCCGCTGGAATGAGCAGTTCTTC

j_gene: TRBJ2-3
d_gene: TRBD2
abundance: .
v_gene: TRBV9
CDR3aa: CASSPQSGTTDTQYF
CDR3nt: TGTGCCAGCAGCCCACAAAGCGGGACTACAGATACGCAGTATTTT

j_gene: TRBJ2-3
d_gene: TRBD1
abundance: few
v_gene: TRBV7-3
CDR3aa: CASSSQGVNTQYF
CDR3nt: TGTGCCAGCAGCTCCCAGGGGGTCAATACGCAGTATTTT

j_gene: TRBJ1-1
d_gene: TRBD1
abundance: .
v_gene: TRBV29-1
CDR3aa: CSVDRVNTEAFF
CDR3nt: TGCAGCGTGGACAGGGTGAACACTGAAGCTTTCTTT

j_gene: TRBJ1-2
d_gene: TRBD1
abundance: few
v_gene: TRBV29-1
CDR3aa: CSAMDRENYGYTF
CDR3nt: TGCAGCGCTATGGACAGGGAAAACTATGGCTACACCTTC

j_gene: TRBJ2-7
d_gene: TRBD2
abundance: .
v_gene: TRBV7-8
CDR3aa: CASSPRRTSGTYEQYF
CDR3nt: TGTGCCAGCAGCCCTCGCCGTACTAGCGGAACCTACGAGCAGTACTTC

j_gene: TRBJ1-1
d_gene: .
abundance: .
v_gene: TRBV7-2
CDR3aa: CASSFRELNTEAFF
CDR3nt: TGTGCCAGCAGCTTCAGGGAGTTGAACACTGAAGCTTTCTTT

j_gene: TRBJ1-2
d_gene: .
abundance: few
v_gene: TRBV18
CDR3aa: CASSLQGGYGYTF
CDR3nt: TGTGCCAGCTCACTACAGGGCGGCTATGGCTACACCTTC

j_gene: TRBJ2-7
d_gene: .
abundance: few
v_gene: TRBV5-1
CDR3aa: CASSFLRGDYEQYF
CDR3nt: TGCGCCAGCAGCTTTCTACGGGGAGACTACGAGCAGTACTTC

j_gene: TRBJ2-1
d_gene: TRBD2
abundance: .
v_gene: TRBV2
CDR3aa: CASSGDYYNEQFF
CDR3nt: TGTGCCAGCAGCGGGGACTATTACAATGAGCAGTTCTTC

j_gene: TRBJ2-1
d_gene: .
abundance: .
v_gene: TRBV20-1
CDR3aa: CSAQDRPEQFF
CDR3nt: TGCAGTGCTCAGGACAGACCTGAGCAGTTCTTC

j_gene: TRBJ2-2
d_gene: .
abundance: .
v_gene: TRBV7-3
CDR3aa: CASSFTNTGELFF
CDR3nt: TGTGCCAGCAGCTTCACGAACACCGGGGAGCTGTTTTTT

j_gene: TRBJ2-2
d_gene: .
abundance: .
v_gene: TRBV18
CDR3aa: CASSLQENTGELFF
CDR3nt: TGTGCCAGCTCGTTACAGGAGAACACCGGGGAGCTGTTTTTT

j_gene: TRBJ1-1
d_gene: TRBD1
abundance: few
v_gene: TRBV19
CDR3aa: CASSEDRDTEAFF
CDR3nt: TGTGCCAGTAGCGAGGACAGGGACACTGAAGCTTTCTTT

j_gene: TRBJ2-2
d_gene: TRBD2
abundance: .
v_gene: TRBV7-2
CDR3aa: CASSPLAGGNTGELFF
CDR3nt: TGTGCCAGCAGCCCACTAGCGGGAGGGAACACCGGGGAGCTGTTTTTT

j_gene: TRBJ2-5
d_gene: .
abundance: once
v_gene: TRBV5-1
CDR3aa: CASRYGLGTQYF
CDR3nt: TGCGCCAGCAGATATGGTTTGGGGACCCAGTACTTC

j_gene: TRBJ1-1
d_gene: .
abundance: .
v_gene: TRBV28
CDR3aa: CASGTRYTEAFF
CDR3nt: TGTGCCAGCGGCACTAGGTACACTGAAGCTTTCTTT

j_gene: TRBJ2-7
d_gene: .
abundance: once
v_gene: TRBV20-1
CDR3aa: CSAMRRSEQYF
CDR3nt: TGCAGTGCAATGCGACGGTCCGAGCAGTACTTC

j_gene: TRBJ2-5
d_gene: TRBD1
abundance: few
v_gene: TRBV7-2
CDR3aa: CASSLLPDRDGAQYF
CDR3nt: TGTGCCAGCAGCCTACTTCCGGACAGGGACGGGGCCCAGTACTTC

j_gene: TRBJ2-5
d_gene: TRBD1
abundance: .
v_gene: TRBV7-9
CDR3aa: CASSFRTGAETQYF
CDR3nt: TGTGCCAGCAGCTTCCGGACAGGGGCAGAGACCCAGTACTTC

j_gene: TRBJ2-4
d_gene: TRBD1
abundance: few
v_gene: TRBV23-1
CDR3aa: CASNTGGEAKNIQYF
CDR3nt: TGCGCCAGCAACACAGGGGGAGAAGCCAAAAACATTCAGTACTTC

j_gene: TRBJ1-5
d_gene: .
abundance: .
v_gene: TRBV30
CDR3aa: CAWSVLSGSRSNQPQHF
CDR3nt: TGTGCCTGGAGTGTACTTTCCGGGAGCAGAAGCAATCAGCCCCAGCATTTT

j_gene: TRBJ2-1
d_gene: TRBD2
abundance: .
v_gene: TRBV2
CDR3aa: CASTPTSGRGNEQFF
CDR3nt: TGTGCCAGCACCCCGACTAGCGGGAGAGGGAATGAGCAGTTCTTC

j_gene: TRBJ1-2
d_gene: TRBD1
abundance: .
v_gene: TRBV5-1
CDR3aa: CASSWPDRGDYGYTF
CDR3nt: TGCGCCAGCAGCTGGCCGGACAGGGGAGACTATGGCTACACCTTC